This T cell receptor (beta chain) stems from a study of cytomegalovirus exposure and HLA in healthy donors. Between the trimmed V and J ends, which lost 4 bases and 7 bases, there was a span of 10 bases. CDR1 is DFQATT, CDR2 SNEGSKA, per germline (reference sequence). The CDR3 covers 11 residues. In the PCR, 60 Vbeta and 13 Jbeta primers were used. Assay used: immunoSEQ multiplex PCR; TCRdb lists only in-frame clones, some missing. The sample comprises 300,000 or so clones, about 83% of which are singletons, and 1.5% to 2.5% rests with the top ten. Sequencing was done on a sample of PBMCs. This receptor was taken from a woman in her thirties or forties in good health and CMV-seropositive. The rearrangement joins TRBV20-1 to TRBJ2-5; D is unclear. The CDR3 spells CSATVSGTQYF. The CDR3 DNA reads TGCAGTGCTACGGTCTCTGGGACCCAGTACTTC.